This T cell receptor beta chain originates from a study of blood T cells in healthy people across ages. Notes on the study in general: PBMC samples, being unsorted, prevented any conclusive comparison of naive and antigen-experienced cells.

Individuals who donated were healthy Caucasians from Russia aged roughly 6 to 100. Each sample gave at least 6.5 million isolated PBMCs. Using a J-beta primer mix together with a sample-barcoded 5' primer, a second PCR was run for about 7 to 12 cycles. Researchers report that each sample yielded at least 2.5 million CDR3-containing paired-end reads. TCRdb ran MiXCR on the 5' RACE reads and lists one entry per CDR3 protein. This sample has some 700,000 distinct CDR3 sequences, with 43% found just once. Comments on this clonotype: Its antigen is unknown.

V lost 1 base and J 2 bases, leaving 18 bases between the germline ends. Germline CDR1 is SQVTM and CDR2 is ANQGSEA. This CDR3 region has 16 residues. Sequenced material: blood. This TCR came from a woman between 55 and 75 years old in good health. The J gene is TRBJ2-7, the V gene TRBV29-1; possible D gene TRBD1, 6 bases. For the CDR3, the DNA is TGCAGCGTTGAAGTCCCCCCGTTGACAGGACCCTACGAGCAGTACTTC. Translated: CSVEVPPLTGPYEQYF.